The rows below give T cell receptor beta chains drawn from one sample of a study of blood T cells in healthy people across ages. TCRdb called the 5' RACE reads again in MiXCR, with one record for every CDR3 protein. The sample gives 380,000 or so distinct CDR3 sequences, approximately 51% of which show up once; under 65% is in the top ten. Specimen: blood. These receptor sequences come from a man in his sixties in good health. CDR3s include the opening cysteine and the closing phenylalanine or tryptophan. The D gene is left open where the match is weak. Not every row has a clone size; where given, it reads once, few, many or a size class.

V	size	D	J	DNA	CDR3
TRBV29-1	-	-	TRBJ1-2	TGCAGCGTTGATCATCCGGAGAGGGGCTACACCTTC	CSVDHPERGYTF
TRBV5-6	-	-	TRBJ2-3	TGTGCCAGCAGGCCACTCAGGACAGATACGCAGTATTTT	CASRPLRTDTQYF
TRBV10-3	few	-	TRBJ2-7	TGTGCCATCAGTGATCCCGGCACAACCAACTCCTACGAGCAGTACTTC	CAISDPGTTNSYEQYF
TRBV20-1	-	TRBD1	TRBJ2-5	TGCAGTGCTCACGGACAGGCTCAAGAGACCCAGTACTTC	CSAHGQAQETQYF
TRBV6-5	-	TRBD1	TRBJ2-1	TGTGCCAGCACCATGGGACAGGGGGCCCCAAATGAGCAGTTCTTC	CASTMGQGAPNEQFF
TRBV28	-	TRBD2	TRBJ2-4	TGTGCCAGCAGTTTGTGGGGCGGGAGCCTAAACATTCAGTACTTC	CASSLWGGSLNIQYF
TRBV7-2	-	-	TRBJ1-2	TGTGCCAGTCGGCCCTCCATTAATCTCTATGGCTACACCTTC	CASRPSINLYGYTF
TRBV29-1	-	-	TRBJ2-7	TGCAGCGGGGGACAAGGAGCGAACGAGCAGTACTTC	CSGGQGANEQYF
TRBV27	-	TRBD1	TRBJ2-3	TGTGCCAGCACCCTGCGGGACAGGGGGAGAGATACGCAGTATTTT	CASTLRDRGRDTQYF
TRBV19	many	-	TRBJ1-5	TGTGCCAGTACCCAGGGAACGGACAATCAGCCCCAGCATTTT	CASTQGTDNQPQHF
TRBV5-1	few	-	TRBJ1-2	TGCGTCAGCAGCTGGGACTCAGGTGGCTATGGCTACACCTTC	CVSSWDSGGYGYTF
TRBV7-2	-	-	TRBJ2-7	TGTGCCAGCAGCCCCAGAGTTATCGACGAGCAGTACTTC	CASSPRVIDEQYF
TRBV5-1	few	TRBD1	TRBJ2-7	TGCGCCAGCAGCTTGAGGGGGCCGTACAATGAGCAGTACTTC	CASSLRGPYNEQYF
TRBV28	once	TRBD1	TRBJ2-7	TGTGCCAGTACAGGGGGTAGCTACGAGCAGTACTTC	CASTGGSYEQYF
TRBV11-2	-	TRBD2	TRBJ2-7	TGTGCCAGCAGCACCCGTAGCGGGCTCACCTACGAGCAGTACTTC	CASSTRSGLTYEQYF
TRBV10-1	once	-	TRBJ2-1	TGCACCAGCAGTGACCAGGGGACCAATGAGCAGTTCTTC	CTSSDQGTNEQFF
TRBV24-1	many	-	TRBJ2-7	TGTGCCACCAGTGATCCAGACTTGAGCTCCTACAATGAGCAGTACTTC	CATSDPDLSSYNEQYF
TRBV24-1	-	-	TRBJ2-1	TGTGCCACCAACGGGACGATCGGCGCTCAGTTCTTC	CATNGTIGAQFF
TRBV20-1	-	TRBD1	TRBJ2-7	TGCAGTGCTTTGGACAGCCCTATGACAGGGGAGCAGTACTTC	CSALDSPMTGEQYF
TRBV2	-	TRBD1	TRBJ1-4	TGTGCCAGCAGGGGGACAGGGGCACTCAATGAAAAACTGTTTTTT	CASRGTGALNEKLFF
TRBV10-1	-	-	TRBJ1-2	TGCGCCAGCAGTCGGACTCTAAACTATGGCTACACCTTC	CASSRTLNYGYTF
TRBV14	-	TRBD1	TRBJ1-2	TGTGCCAGCAGCCAAGCTAGCAGGGGGTATGGCTACACCTTC	CASSQASRGYGYTF
TRBV20-1	-	-	TRBJ1-1	TGCAGTGCTAGAGATTGGGGGAATTTCGAAGCTTTCTTT	CSARDWGNFEAFF
TRBV20-1	-	TRBD2	TRBJ2-1	TGCTGTGCTAGACAGCCCCTTGGACGGGAGGGCCCGCACAATGAGCAGTTCTTC	CCARQPLGREGPHNEQFF
TRBV29-1	many	-	TRBJ1-1	TGCAGCGTTGGAGGAAGCTTAGCCGGTGAAGCTTTCTTT	CSVGGSLAGEAFF
TRBV12-3/TRBV12-4	-	TRBD2	TRBJ2-3	TGTGCCAGCAGCCAAACCGGACTAGCGGAGACCCTCGGAGCAGATACGCAGTATTTT	CASSQTGLAETLGADTQYF
TRBV29-1	-	-	TRBJ2-1	TGCAGCGTCGCCGACAGTGAGCAGTTCTTC	CSVADSEQFF
TRBV7-2	once	-	TRBJ1-2	TGTGCCAGCACCTATCCTAGGGGAAACTATGGCTGCACCTTC	CASTYPRGNYGCTF
TRBV3-1	-	-	TRBJ2-1	TGTGCCAGCAGCCAAGGGACAGACAATGAGCAGTTCTTC	CASSQGTDNEQFF
TRBV20-1	-	TRBD2	TRBJ2-7	TGCAGTGCTGTACCGGGACTAGCGATCGAGCAGTACTTC	CSAVPGLAIEQYF
TRBV7-2	once	TRBD2	TRBJ2-3	TGTGCCAGCAGCCCTAGCGGGAGAAGTTCAGGTACGCAGTATTTT	CASSPSGRSSGTQYF
TRBV18	-	TRBD2	TRBJ2-1	TGTGCCAGCTCACCACCGAGGCGCGGGGGACGGGATGAGCAGTTCTTC	CASSPPRRGGRDEQFF
TRBV7-8	few	-	TRBJ2-3	TGTGCCAGCAGACCACCGGGCCTACAGGATACGCAGTATTTT	CASRPPGLQDTQYF
TRBV7-2	-	TRBD1	TRBJ2-7	TGTGCCAGCAGCTCCCGGACAGGGCGCGGGTCCTACGAGCAGTACTTC	CASSSRTGRGSYEQYF
TRBV10-3	-	TRBD2	TRBJ2-3	TGTGCCACCTCTAGCGGGTGGGCAGATACGCAGTATTTT	CATSSGWADTQYF
TRBV24-1	-	TRBD2	TRBJ2-5	TGTGCCACCAGTGACCCGACTAGCGGGGACCAAGAGACCCAGTACTTC	CATSDPTSGDQETQYF
TRBV20-1	many	TRBD1	TRBJ2-7	TGCAGTGCCGCCCGGGACAGGACCTACGAGCAGTACTTC	CSAARDRTYEQYF
TRBV4-3	-	TRBD1	TRBJ2-1	TGCGCCAGCAGCCAGGTAGACAGGGGGTCCTACAATGAGCAGTTCTTC	CASSQVDRGSYNEQFF
TRBV7-8	-	-	TRBJ1-1	TGTGCCAGCAGCTTAGTCGTCGGCAACACTGAAGCTTTCTTT	CASSLVVGNTEAFF
TRBV7-3	-	TRBD2	TRBJ2-6	TGTGCCAGCAGCCCACTAGCGGAAGGCCCCTCTGGGGCCAACGTCCTGACTTTC	CASSPLAEGPSGANVLTF
TRBV10-2	-	TRBD2	TRBJ2-3	TGCGCCAGCAAATCGGCGGGGGGAAGGTCAGATACGCAGTATTTT	CASKSAGGRSDTQYF
TRBV7-3	-	TRBD2	TRBJ2-7	TGTGCCAGCAGCTTATCTTCGGGGGGGGCCTACGAGCAGTACTTC	CASSLSSGGAYEQYF
TRBV20-1	-	TRBD2	TRBJ2-7	TGCAGTGCCACCAGCGGGGGCATAACCTACGAGCAGTACTTC	CSATSGGITYEQYF
TRBV4-2	-	TRBD2	TRBJ2-5	TGTGCCAGCAGCCAAGTGGCTAGCGGGAGGTCGGAGACCCAGTACTTC	CASSQVASGRSETQYF
TRBV6-1	few	-	TRBJ1-4	TGTGCCAGCAGTGAAGCGGGCTGGGATGAAAAACTGTTTTTT	CASSEAGWDEKLFF